Here is one T cell receptor beta chain with its context. Its antigen is currently unknown. This CDR3 has 14 residues. Losses at the gene ends were 7 bases for V and 3 bases for J; bases not matched to a gene: 10. Germline CDR1 reads SQVTM; CDR2 reads ANQGSEA. Data came from immunoSEQ multiplex PCR; TCRdb stores just in-frame clones and leaves some out. The sample lists over 120,000 clones; around 84% were seen once. This entry is derived from a study of cytotoxic CD8 clonotypes in ibrutinib-treated CLL. Study in general: Responses: approximately 25 partial, 2 complete; after median roughly 68 months, around 15 stayed remitted, around twelve progressed.

The study, taken as a whole, reports: A rise in clonality was seen at ibrutinib response, and a fall back toward baseline was seen at progression.

Material: PBMCs, obtained after 36 months of ibrutinib treatment. The rearrangement uses TRBV29-1 and TRBJ2-3; 7 bases are a match to TRBD2. This sequence originates from a human donor with chronic lymphocytic leukemia. The CDR3 bases are TGCAGCGCCGAGGGCGGGAGTGGAACAGATACGCAGTATTTT. This encodes CSAEGGSGTDTQYF.